This T cell receptor (beta chain) appears in the sequencing data of a study of T-cell reconstitution after alpha-beta-depleted transplantation in children. Using unique molecular identifiers, the investigators prepared the TCRbeta library. MiXCR, run by TCRdb on the PCR reads, gives a single entry per CDR3 protein. The sample includes about 72,000 distinct CDR3 sequences, around 6.6% of them seen just once. This clonotype was seen repeatedly, ten times or more. Looked up from germline, CDR1 is SGHAT and CDR2 is FQNNGV. The CDR3 extends over 13 amino acids. V gave up 1 base and J gave up 1 base, with 5 bases separating them.

This chain joins TRBV11-2 and TRBJ2-7; D gene uncertain. The specimen comprised PBMCs from the stem cell graft donor, sampled from the stem cell graft. The clonotype comes from a human donor who donated a stem cell graft to a child with acute lymphoblastic leukemia. CDR3 sequence: CASSLAPSYEQYF. The DNA of the CDR3 is TGTGCCAGCAGCTTAGCTCCTTCCTACGAGCAGTACTTC.